These T cell receptor beta chains were read from a single sample in a study of T cells after yellow fever vaccination. One entry per CDR3 protein results from TCRdb running MiXCR on the 5' RACE reads. The sample includes nearly 350,000 distinct CDR3 sequences, about 7.8% of them seen just once. The specimen was PBMCs, collected approximately 47 days after the first yellow fever vaccination. The receptors stem from a man between 18 and 35 years old who received the YFV17D yellow fever vaccine. Both conserved end residues are part of each CDR3. Each record gives: clone size, CDR3 length, D gene, V gene, J gene, CDR3 protein, CDR3 DNA. A D gene is named only where the DNA matches it firmly. Clone size is stated in some rows and not others, as once, few, many or a class when expanded.

>few|17|TRBD1|TRBV7-6|TRBJ2-5
CASSPGPDRGFVETQYF
TGTGCCAGCAGCCCCGGCCCTGACAGGGGGTTCGTTGAGACCCAGTACTTC
>many|15|TRBD1|TRBV5-1|TRBJ2-3
CASSSGTGQGDTQYF
TGCGCCAGCAGCTCTGGGACAGGACAGGGAGATACGCAGTATTTT
>few|14|NA|TRBV5-1|TRBJ2-1
CASSHPEPNNEQFF
TGCGCCAGCAGCCACCCCGAACCCAACAATGAGCAGTTCTTC
>many|11|NA|TRBV7-2|TRBJ1-1
CASSLRTEAFF
TGTGCCAGCAGCTTAAGGACCGAAGCTTTCTTT
>few|18|TRBD2|TRBV20-1|TRBJ2-1
CSARAGLAGGPPYNEQFF
TGCAGTGCTAGGGCCGGACTAGCGGGGGGGCCCCCCTACAATGAGCAGTTCTTC
>many|16|TRBD2|TRBV7-9|TRBJ2-1
CASTTERGFSYNEQFF
TGTGCCAGCACCACCGAGCGGGGGTTCTCCTACAATGAGCAGTTCTTC
>NA|12|NA|TRBV18|TRBJ2-2
CASSPESGELFF
TGTGCCAGCTCACCAGAGTCCGGGGAGCTGTTTTTT
>NA|16|TRBD1|TRBV18|TRBJ2-3
CASSPPNRGLADTQYF
TGTGCCAGCTCACCACCTAACAGGGGGCTCGCGGATACGCAGTATTTT
>few|14|TRBD2|TRBV6-1|TRBJ2-5
CASSPWVGGETQYF
TGTGCCAGCAGTCCCTGGGTGGGAGGGGAGACCCAGTACTTC
>NA|13|NA|TRBV6-6|TRBJ1-6
CASSTTGISPLHF
TGTGCCAGCAGTACGACAGGTATCTCACCCCTCCACTTT
>few|13|NA|TRBV20-1|TRBJ1-3
CSARTSSGNTIYF
TGCAGTGCTAGGACAAGCTCTGGAAACACCATATATTTT
>few|14|NA|TRBV6-2/TRBV6-3|TRBJ2-7
CASSYDGTTYEQYF
TGTGCCAGCAGTTACGATGGCACTACCTACGAGCAGTACTTC
>NA|13|NA|TRBV12-3/TRBV12-4|TRBJ1-6
CASSLYFREALHF
TGTGCCAGCAGTCTATACTTCAGGGAGGCCCTCCACTTT
>NA|11|NA|TRBV5-1|TRBJ2-7
CASSLERQQYF
TGCGCCAGCAGCTTGGAACGGCAGCAGTACTTC
>NA|15|NA|TRBV5-1|TRBJ2-1
CASSGDGATYNEQFF
TGCGCCAGCAGCGGGGACGGGGCAACCTACAATGAGCAGTTCTTC
>few|13|NA|TRBV15|TRBJ1-3
CATRGFAGNTIYF
TGTGCCACCAGAGGTTTTGCCGGAAACACCATATATTTT
>few|13|NA|TRBV24-1|TRBJ1-2
CATSEGINYGYTF
TGTGCCACCAGTGAGGGCATAAACTATGGCTACACCTTC
>few|10|NA|TRBV7-3|TRBJ2-5
CASSRGRGYF
TGTGCCAGCAGCAGGGGCAGAGGATACTTC
>NA|16|NA|TRBV3-1|TRBJ2-1
CASSGGGSSSYNEQFF
TGTGCCAGCAGCGGGGGGGGCTCTAGCTCCTACAATGAGCAGTTCTTC
>many|11|NA|TRBV20-1|TRBJ2-5
CRARGGETQYF
TGCCGCGCCCGGGGCGGAGAGACCCAGTACTTC
>NA|15|TRBD2|TRBV4-2|TRBJ2-1
CASSTDGSGYNEQFF
TGTGCCAGCAGTACAGATGGTAGCGGGTACAATGAGCAGTTCTTC
>few|14|TRBD2|TRBV7-3|TRBJ2-3
CASSFAGGTDTQYF
TGTGCCAGCAGCTTTGCGGGGGGGACAGATACGCAGTATTTT
>NA|13|NA|TRBV19|TRBJ1-3
CASSTWTGNTIYF
TGTGCCAGTAGCACCTGGACTGGAAACACCATATATTTT
>NA|11|NA|TRBV24-1|TRBJ1-4
CATSDGVKLFF
TGTGCCACCAGTGATGGGGTAAAACTGTTTTTT
>NA|15|NA|TRBV7-2|TRBJ1-3
CASSWGGISGNTIYF
TGTGCCAGCAGCTGGGGGGGGATCTCTGGAAACACCATATATTTT
>NA|13|TRBD2|TRBV29-1|TRBJ2-7
CSALAGGPWEQYF
TGCAGCGCGCTAGCGGGGGGGCCGTGGGAGCAGTACTTC
>few|14|TRBD1|TRBV20-1|TRBJ1-5
CSARDRYLRQPQHF
TGCAGTGCTAGGGACAGGTATTTGAGACAGCCCCAGCATTTT
>few|16|NA|TRBV5-5|TRBJ2-1
CASSSHGGPRGNEQFF
TGTGCCAGCAGCTCCCATGGGGGCCCTCGTGGCAATGAGCAGTTCTTC
>NA|13|TRBD1|TRBV29-1|TRBJ2-7
CSVHQGAGYEQYF
TGCAGCGTTCATCAGGGGGCCGGGTACGAGCAGTACTTC
>many|15|NA|TRBV18|TRBJ2-3
CASSPVGQGTDTQYF
TGTGCCAGCTCACCGGTCGGGCAGGGCACAGATACGCAGTATTTT
>NA|14|NA|TRBV20-1|TRBJ2-5
CSARFPGSRETQYF
TGCAGTGCTAGGTTCCCTGGGTCTAGGGAGACCCAGTACTTC
>NA|15|TRBD1|TRBV6-2/TRBV6-3|TRBJ1-2
CASTHEGRGIYGYTF
TGTGCCAGCACCCACGAGGGCAGGGGGATCTATGGCTACACCTTC
>few|16|NA|TRBV9|TRBJ2-5
CASSVTGTDFMETQYF
TGTGCCAGCAGTGTGACAGGAACAGACTTTATGGAGACCCAGTACTTC
>few|16|TRBD1|TRBV28|TRBJ2-1
CASSFTGVSSYNEQFF
TGTGCCAGCAGTTTCACAGGGGTCAGCTCCTACAATGAGCAGTTCTTC
>NA|15|NA|TRBV15|TRBJ2-1
CATSSPRGSSGEQFF
TGTGCCACCAGCAGCCCGCGGGGCTCTTCGGGGGAGCAGTTCTTC
>NA|14|NA|TRBV7-3|TRBJ2-7
CASSLTGGGAEQYF
TGTGCCAGCAGCTTAACAGGGGGTGGTGCCGAGCAGTACTTC
>NA|15|NA|TRBV7-9|TRBJ2-5
CASSFIVAGRETQYF
TGTGCCAGCAGCTTCATAGTAGCCGGGAGAGAGACCCAGTACTTC
>NA|14|NA|TRBV5-1|TRBJ2-1
CASSFQGGDNEQFF
TGCGCCAGCAGCTTTCAGGGGGGGGACAATGAGCAGTTCTTC
>NA|15|NA|TRBV6-1|TRBJ2-2
CASRRTPYNTGELFF
TGTGCCAGCCGCCGGACACCTTATAACACCGGGGAGCTGTTTTTT
>NA|12|NA|TRBV29-1|TRBJ2-5
CSAEGAWETQYF
TGCAGCGCGGAGGGGGCTTGGGAGACCCAGTACTTC
>NA|14|TRBD2|TRBV12-3/TRBV12-4|TRBJ2-1
CAIRTSGFYNEQFF
TGTGCCATCCGGACTAGCGGTTTCTACAATGAGCAGTTCTTC
>few|14|NA|TRBV29-1|TRBJ1-3
CSVEDGEGGNTIYF
TGCAGCGTTGAAGATGGGGAGGGGGGAAACACCATATATTTT
>few|15|TRBD1|TRBV6-1|TRBJ1-5
CASTNLGQGDQPQHF
TGTGCCAGCACCAACTTGGGACAGGGAGATCAGCCCCAGCATTTT
>NA|14|TRBD1|TRBV9|TRBJ1-1
CASSASGGTDEAFF
TGTGCCAGCAGCGCCTCCGGCGGGACAGATGAAGCTTTCTTT
>many|14|NA|TRBV7-2|TRBJ2-5
CASTRGGSQETQYF
TGTGCCAGCACTAGGGGGGGATCTCAAGAGACCCAGTACTTC
>many|14|NA|TRBV18|TRBJ2-7
CASSPENRYYEQYF
TGTGCCAGCTCACCAGAAAACAGATACTACGAGCAGTACTTC
>few|14|TRBD1|TRBV7-2|TRBJ2-3
CASSNRGSTDTQYF
TGTGCCAGCAGCAACAGGGGTAGCACAGATACGCAGTATTTT
>NA|11|NA|TRBV29-1|TRBJ2-2
CSGGEAGELFF
TGCAGCGGAGGGGAAGCCGGGGAGCTGTTTTTT
>few|16|TRBD1|TRBV5-6|TRBJ1-6
CASSSLGQGANSPLHF
TGTGCCAGCAGTTCCCTCGGACAGGGAGCCAATTCACCCCTCCACTTT
>NA|12|NA|TRBV7-9|TRBJ2-1
CAGGTWRYEQFF
TGTGCCGGCGGGACATGGCGTTATGAGCAGTTCTTC
>few|14|NA|TRBV7-2|TRBJ2-3
CASSLAWGTDTQYF
TGTGCCAGCAGCTTAGCATGGGGGACAGATACGCAGTATTTT
>few|19|TRBD2|TRBV18|TRBJ2-1
CASSPFRTSGGALDNEQFF
TGTGCCAGCTCACCGTTTCGGACTAGCGGGGGGGCCTTGGACAATGAGCAGTTCTTC
>few|15|NA|TRBV6-5|TRBJ1-1
CASSYSGRANTEAFF
TGTGCCAGCAGTTACTCAGGCAGGGCGAACACTGAAGCTTTCTTT